The present T cell receptor beta chain was sequenced within a study of cytomegalovirus exposure and HLA in healthy donors (dated by TCRdb to about 2017). The study in broad terms: According to an earlier analysis of a few hundred of the donors, about 179 million T cells yielded over 90 million unique TCR beta sequences and about 300 Gb of sequence data. Using immunosequencing, the study profiled T cell repertoires from 666 subjects and related those repertoires to cytomegalovirus serostatus. The study aimed to test whether cataloging public T cell receptors could reveal signatures of past pathogen exposure. Along with the roughly 710-subject first cohort, a separate validation cohort of over a hundred different subjects was used. About five DR-DQ haplotypes were treated as single units for association and clustering because of strong linkage in the cohort. In an earlier analysis of a few hundred of the donors, high-throughput TCR beta sequencing was used to judge whether each TCR beta V gene segment behaved as functional or pseudogenic. The later analysis used no new phenotypic data to find candidate immune exposures, relying instead on TCR beta sequences and their occurrence across donors. Typing coverage differed by locus: A, B, C, DRB1 and DQB1 were typed in roughly 620-640 donors, DQA1 in approximately 520, DPA1 in roughly 590, and DPB1 in just under 490. An early release covering more than 500 HLA-typed donors comprised 250 to 350 gigabases of sequencing data and approximately 85 million unique TCR sequences. Among several hundred genotyped donors of the cohort, an average of roughly 230,000 unique TCR beta nucleotide sequences was sequenced per donor, of which about 19% were non-productive. In a later analysis, previously published TCR beta repertoires from several hundred donors were re-analyzed and high-resolution HLA genotyping was added so that TCR occurrence patterns could be studied. The study combined high-throughput TCR immunosequencing, statistical association of individual TCRs with disease status, and machine learning to predict cytomegalovirus infection status. Genome-wide SNP genotypes for about three fifths of the roughly 670 donors were used in a later genetic analysis, which treated that subset as a discovery cohort. Of the 300 to 400 genotyped donors, approximately 83% fell in the genetic ancestry cluster associated with self-reported Caucasian donors. HLA typing included class I and class II loci at four-digit resolution. Donor age, sex, ethnicity and CMV serostatus were collected together with the repertoire data. Every discovery cohort repertoire had been produced on one sequencing platform.

What the work shows at the level of the full study, not this receptor alone: V-gene and J-gene trimming of TCR beta chains was associated with a missense DCLRE1C variant in a later genetic analysis, and the association was replicated in an independent cohort. In a later analysis, several top co-occurrence clusters were reported to appear linked to parvovirus B19, influenza, CMV and Epstein-Barr virus. While some public TCRs were present in many individuals, most TCR sequences turned up only very rarely across donors. A later analysis associated about 18,000 TCR beta sequences with specific HLA alleles at a false discovery rate of 0.05. In a later analysis, HLA-associated TCR beta chains were found to be more clonally expanded and to have lower generation probabilities than equally common non-associated chains. Because counts were too low, roughly 18 rarely observed V segments, including chromosome 9 orphons, were left out of the earlier analysis of 500 to 650 of the donors. In an earlier analysis of approximately 590 of the donors, most TCR beta V segments were observed in productive rearrangements about 87% or about 30% of the time, broadly matching IMGT annotations. The classifier was reported to diagnose cytomegalovirus status with high specificity and sensitivity in both the original cohort and the validation cohort. According to a later analysis, most CMV-associated TCR beta chains appeared to be HLA-restricted, and the HLA associations seemed to be driven largely by CMV exposure. Sequencing depth was assumed to be roughly uniform across donors in the presence/absence analyses, though that assumption may not hold. Immune exposure information for the cohort was limited to CMV serostatus. Assigning TCR associations to individual alleles was difficult when HLA alleles, especially DR and DQ, strongly co-occurred. A cluster of highly shared sequence variants was judged likely to be a technical artifact of the sequencing pipeline. This cohort had only TCR beta chains sequenced, and the lack of alpha or paired-chain data limited which features could be detected. A further reported finding was that TCR beta sequences accurately predicted the HLA-A and HLA-B alleles for most subjects in the first cohort. A few of the identified cytomegalovirus-associated TCR beta chains were confirmed in vitro to be specific for cytomegalovirus antigens. The study listed 164 TCR beta chains as associated with cytomegalovirus. Because some donors lacked HLA typing at each locus, the association tests relied only on the typed subset. According to the authors, the approach could potentially be generalized to other disease states and immunological phenotypes. Correlated functional status among segregating V segments might be attributable to linkage disequilibrium, but an unknown experimental factor could not be ruled out. Compared with the approximately 720-donor mean, donors in an Asian-associated ancestry cluster had fewer N-insertions in productive TCRs, according to a later genetic analysis. A later analysis found that TCR association rates varied across HLA loci, with DRB1 alleles showing the most associated TCRs and HLA-C alleles the fewest.

The library was produced with the immunoSEQ multiplex PCR assay. A mixture of 60 forward primers for TCR Vbeta segments and 13 reverse primers for TCR Jbeta segments was used in the multiplex PCR. A multiplex PCR assay on genomic DNA amplified the CDR3 region of rearranged TCR beta genes. On the Illumina HiSeq System, the amplified TCR beta libraries were sequenced as 87-base-pair reads. The published analysis was carried out like this. A later analysis tallied roughly 80 million unique TCR beta chains across the 666 repertoires, and about 12 million of those chains were shared by two or more donors. To remove PCR and sequencing errors, raw reads were error-corrected and collapsed into unique sequences using a nearest-neighbor algorithm that merged closely related sequences. CDR3 sequences were aligned to IMGT reference sequences to assign V, D and J gene segments. Each retained sequence needed at least a six-nucleotide match to both a V gene segment and a J gene segment. A rearrangement counted as productive if the CDR3 had no stop codons and remained in frame with V and J, and every other rearrangement counted as non-productive. Following IMGT convention, CDR3 was defined as the stretch from the second conserved V-encoded cysteine to the conserved J-encoded phenylalanine. The earlier analysis of approximately 590 of the donors excluded any sequence lacking an unambiguous match to a single V gene segment. An earlier analysis of about 590 of the donors classified V segments as functional when productive rearrangements were above 56.7% and as segregating when the standard deviation between donors was above 5%. A statistical classification framework was built to diagnose cytomegalovirus status from the catalog of TCR beta chain sequences. In a later analysis, TCR nucleotide sequences were compared against IMGT/GENE-DB human TR gene sequences so that V and J genes could be assigned. The TCRdist pipeline was used in a later analysis to assign CDR3 sequences and most-parsimonious VDJ recombination scenarios. A later analysis defined each TCR beta chain by its CDR3 amino acid sequence plus V-gene family, and excluded reads lacking a unique V-gene family. A later analysis removed 592 highly shared, low-generation-probability nucleotide sequences to deal with suspected cross-contamination and a sequencing artifact. For each public chain, a later analysis derived a clonal expansion index from normalized ranks of inferred template counts within each repertoire. In a later analysis, generation probabilities were computed with a VDJ recombination model fitted to out-of-frame rearrangements, and the resulting probabilities were checked against IGoR. In a later analysis, TCR-TCR, TCR-HLA and TCR-CMV co-occurrence was scored with hypergeometric tests, and a repertoire-size bias correction was applied to TCR pairs. A later analysis estimated false discovery rates by permuting HLA or CMV assignments 20 times. In a later analysis, co-occurring TCRs were grouped using DBSCAN, with TCRdist sequence similarity added in when clustering inside HLA-allele-positive subsets. Repertoires with fewer than 30,000 or more than 120,000 public chains were left out of co-occurrence clustering, as were five repertoires with anomalous nucleotide sharing. This is the immuneACCESS table as TCRdb keeps it, with only in-frame sequences that have V and J called. A part of the clones is gone; compared with another copy, unresolved V genes explain less than half, and the rest is unexplained. D and trimming come from the DNA, and the V and J calls and clone size come from that table. The sample table contains about 180,000 clones; only one count was recorded for about 80% of them. The ten largest clonotypes hold over 2% of the sample.

In total, around 600 healthy bone marrow donors made up the cohort. At the time of sampling, every cohort member was nominally healthy, though immune exposures that went unrecorded were likely present. The donor tested CMV seronegative, placing the donor among the 352 seronegative members of the cohort. A peripheral blood sample was collected from each donor, and TCR beta sequencing was performed on peripheral blood mononuclear cells. The Qiagen DNeasy Blood Extraction Kit was used to extract genomic DNA from the blood cell samples. Notes on this clone: This clone's antigen is unknown. Within one base of it there is no much larger clone, and no base qualities were kept.

This TCR was recovered from a woman younger than 45 in good health and CMV-seronegative. Sequenced: PBMCs.

The base sequence is TGTGCCAGCAGCCCCGGGGGGGATCAGGGGGTGGCCAAAAACATTCAGTACTTC. Its protein reads: CASSPGGDQGVAKNIQYF. In this chain, TRBV7-2 is recombined with TRBJ2-4, and perhaps TRBD2 as D gene, on 8 matching bases. Relative to germline, V is 5 bases shorter and J is 1 base shorter, with 21 bases between their ends. As encoded in the germline V gene, CDR1 is SGHTA while CDR2 is FQGNSA. The CDR3 covers 18 residues, taking in both the cysteine and the phenylalanine. Just the 54-base CDR3 DNA is kept, in frame starting at base 1.